This TCR beta chain was obtained from a study of blood T cell repertoires in COVID-19. Only in-frame clones appear in the TCRdb table, and some are missing; sequencing was by immunoSEQ multiplex PCR. The sample holds 120,000 to 150,000 clones; approximately 86% are singletons and the top ten take over 0.75%. Germline V gives CDR1 SGHRS, CDR2 YFSETQ. Germline trimming cut 1 base from V and 5 bases from J; bases unmatched to any gene: 6. The CDR3 totals 15 residues. This clonotype originated in a woman in her 50s with acute or convalescent COVID-19. The sample was peripheral blood. V gene TRBV5-1 combines with J gene TRBJ1-3, with TRBD1 matching over 7 bases. CDR3 in DNA: TGCGCCAGCAGCTTGAGAGGGGACAGTAGAAACACCATATATTTT. This encodes CASSLRGDSRNTIYF. Together with reference TRBV5-1 and TRBJ1-3, the CDR3 gives the full variable domain: KAGVTQTPRYLIKTRGQQVTLSCSPISGHRSVSWYQQTPGQGLQFLFEYFSETQRNKGNFPGRFSGRQFSNSRSEMNVSTLELGDSALYLCASSLRGDSRNTIYFGEGSWLTVV.